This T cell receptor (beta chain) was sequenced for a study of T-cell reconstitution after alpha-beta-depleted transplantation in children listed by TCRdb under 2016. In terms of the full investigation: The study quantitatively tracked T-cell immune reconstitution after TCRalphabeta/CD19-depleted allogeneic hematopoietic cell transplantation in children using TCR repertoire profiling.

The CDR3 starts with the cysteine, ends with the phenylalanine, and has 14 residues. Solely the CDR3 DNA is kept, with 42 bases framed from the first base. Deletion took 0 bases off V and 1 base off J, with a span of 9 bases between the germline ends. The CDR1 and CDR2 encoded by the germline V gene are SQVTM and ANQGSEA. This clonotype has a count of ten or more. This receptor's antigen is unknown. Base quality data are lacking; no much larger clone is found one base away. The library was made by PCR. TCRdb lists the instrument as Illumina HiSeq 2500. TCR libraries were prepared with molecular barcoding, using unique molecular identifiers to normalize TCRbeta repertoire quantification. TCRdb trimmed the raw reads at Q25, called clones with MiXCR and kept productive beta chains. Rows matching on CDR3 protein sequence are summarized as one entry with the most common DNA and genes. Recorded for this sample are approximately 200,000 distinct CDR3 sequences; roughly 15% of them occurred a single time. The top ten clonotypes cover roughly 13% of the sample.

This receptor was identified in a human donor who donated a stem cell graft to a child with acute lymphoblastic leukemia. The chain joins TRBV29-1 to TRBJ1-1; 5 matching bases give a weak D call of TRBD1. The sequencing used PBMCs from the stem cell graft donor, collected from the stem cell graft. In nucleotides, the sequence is TGCAGCGTTGAAGAGACGGGGACGAACACTGAAGCTTTCTTT. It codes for CSVEETGTNTEAFF.